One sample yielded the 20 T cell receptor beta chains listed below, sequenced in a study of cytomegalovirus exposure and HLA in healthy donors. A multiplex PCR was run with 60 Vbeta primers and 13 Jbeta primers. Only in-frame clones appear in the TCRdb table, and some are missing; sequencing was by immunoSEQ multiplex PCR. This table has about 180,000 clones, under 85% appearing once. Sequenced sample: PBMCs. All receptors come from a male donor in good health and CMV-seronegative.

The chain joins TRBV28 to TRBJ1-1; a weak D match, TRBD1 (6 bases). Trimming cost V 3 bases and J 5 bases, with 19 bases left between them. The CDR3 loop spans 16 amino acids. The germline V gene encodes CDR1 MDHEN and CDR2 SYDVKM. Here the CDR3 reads CASSFPGGGLRTEAFF. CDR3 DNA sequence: TGTGCCAGCAGTTTTCCCGGCGGGGGGCTTAGAACTGAAGCTTTCTTT.

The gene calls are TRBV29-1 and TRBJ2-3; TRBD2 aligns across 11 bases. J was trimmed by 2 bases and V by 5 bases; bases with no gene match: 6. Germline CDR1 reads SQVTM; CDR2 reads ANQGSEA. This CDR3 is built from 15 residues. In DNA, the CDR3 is TGCAGCGTTCTACTAGCGGGGGAGTACACAGATACGCAGTATTTT. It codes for CSVLLAGEYTDTQYF.

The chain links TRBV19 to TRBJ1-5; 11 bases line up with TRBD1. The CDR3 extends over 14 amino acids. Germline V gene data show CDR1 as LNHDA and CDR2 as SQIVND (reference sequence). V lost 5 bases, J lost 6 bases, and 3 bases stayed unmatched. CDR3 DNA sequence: TGTGCCAGTAGTCGGACAGGGGGCCCTCAGCCCCAGCATTTT. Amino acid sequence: CASSRTGGPQPQHF. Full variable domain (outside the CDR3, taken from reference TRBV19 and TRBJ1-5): DGGITQSPKYLFRKEGQNVTLSCEQNLNHDAMYWYRQDPGQGLRLIYYSQIVNDFQKGDIAEGYSVSREKKESFPLTVTSAQKNPTAFYLCASSRTGGPQPQHFGDGTRLSIL.

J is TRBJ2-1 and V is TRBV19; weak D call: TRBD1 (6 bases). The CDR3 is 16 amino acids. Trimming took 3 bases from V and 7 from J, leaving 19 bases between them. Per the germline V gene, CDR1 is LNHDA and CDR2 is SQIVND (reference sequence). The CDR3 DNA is TGTGCCAGTAGTATCCTACAGGGACGGGGTGGTAATGAGCAGTTCTTC. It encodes CASSILQGRGGNEQFF.

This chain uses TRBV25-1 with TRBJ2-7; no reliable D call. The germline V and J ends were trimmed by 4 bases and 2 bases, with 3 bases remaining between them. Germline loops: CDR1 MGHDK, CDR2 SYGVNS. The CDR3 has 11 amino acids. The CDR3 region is CASSGTYEQYF. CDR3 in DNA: TGTGCCAGCAGTGGTACCTACGAGCAGTACTTC.

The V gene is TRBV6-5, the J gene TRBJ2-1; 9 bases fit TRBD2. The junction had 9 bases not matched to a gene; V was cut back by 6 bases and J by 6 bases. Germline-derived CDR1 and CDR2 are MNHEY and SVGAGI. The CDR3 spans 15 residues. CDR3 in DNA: TGTGCCAGCAGCAACGGACTAGCGCGTTTCAATGAGCAGTTCTTC. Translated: CASSNGLARFNEQFF.

The CDR3 sequence: CVTSGVSTDTQYF. CDR3 DNA: TGTGTCACCTCGGGAGTGAGCACAGATACGCAGTATTTT. The V call is TRBV25-1, the J call TRBJ2-3; D is perhaps TRBD2 (6 bases). The CDR3 covers 13 residues. Germline CDR1 and CDR2: MGHDK and SYGVNS. The variable domain in full, with the rest retrieved from reference TRBV25-1 and TRBJ2-3, is EADIYQTPRYLVIGTGKKITLECSQTMGHDKMYWYQQDPGMELHLIHYSYGVNSTEKGDLSSESTVSRIRTEHFPLTLESARPSHTSQYLCVTSGVSTDTQYFGPGTRLTVL.

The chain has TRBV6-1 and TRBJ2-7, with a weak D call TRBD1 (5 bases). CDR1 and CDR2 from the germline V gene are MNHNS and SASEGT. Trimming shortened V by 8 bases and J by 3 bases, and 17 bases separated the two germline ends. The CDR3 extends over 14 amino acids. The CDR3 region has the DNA TGTGCCAGCCTCTATCTGGGGCCCAACTACGAGCAGTACTTC. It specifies CASLYLGPNYEQYF.

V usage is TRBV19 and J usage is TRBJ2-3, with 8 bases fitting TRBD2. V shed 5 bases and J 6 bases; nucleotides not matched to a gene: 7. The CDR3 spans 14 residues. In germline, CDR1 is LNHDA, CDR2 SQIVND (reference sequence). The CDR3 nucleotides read TGTGCCAGTAGTGTAGCGGGAAGGATGGATACGCAGTATTTT. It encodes CASSVAGRMDTQYF.

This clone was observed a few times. CDR3 DNA sequence: TGTGCCAGCAGGGGGTCTAGCGACAAGCAGTACTTC. Its protein is CASRGSSDKQYF. The J gene is TRBJ2-7, the V gene TRBV28; possible D gene TRBD2, 6 bases. CDR3 length: 12 residues. V lost 6 bases and J lost 8, with 14 bases in between. Germline CDR1 is MDHEN and CDR2 is SYDVKM.

CDR3 loop: CASSPFPTNEKLFF. The CDR3 DNA is TGTGCCAGCAGTCCCTTTCCAACTAATGAAAAACTGTTTTTT. This chain uses TRBV6-5 with TRBJ1-4; D is unresolved. Trimming took 5 bases from V and 0 from J, leaving 7 bases between them. Germline V gene lookup returns CDR1 MNHEY and CDR2 SVGAGI. The CDR3 is made up of 14 amino acids.

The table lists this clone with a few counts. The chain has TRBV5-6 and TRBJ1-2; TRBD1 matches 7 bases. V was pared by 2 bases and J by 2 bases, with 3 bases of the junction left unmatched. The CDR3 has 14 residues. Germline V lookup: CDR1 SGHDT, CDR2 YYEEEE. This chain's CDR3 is CASSFLQGNYGYTF. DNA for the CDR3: TGTGCCAGCAGCTTCCTACAGGGGAACTATGGCTACACCTTC. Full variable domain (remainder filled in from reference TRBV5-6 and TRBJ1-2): DAGVTQSPTHLIKTRGQQVTLRCSPKSGHDTVSWYQQALGQGPQFIFQYYEEEERQRGNFPDRFSGHQFPNYSSELNVNALLLGDSALYLCASSFLQGNYGYTFGSGTRLTVV.

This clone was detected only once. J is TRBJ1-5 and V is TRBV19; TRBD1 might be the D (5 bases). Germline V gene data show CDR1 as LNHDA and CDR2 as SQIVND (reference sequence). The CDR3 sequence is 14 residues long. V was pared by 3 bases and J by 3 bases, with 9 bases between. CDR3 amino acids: CASSMTRDNQPQHF. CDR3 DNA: TGTGCCAGTAGTATGACCAGGGACAATCAGCCCCAGCATTTT. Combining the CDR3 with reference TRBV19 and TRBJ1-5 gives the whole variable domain DGGITQSPKYLFRKEGQNVTLSCEQNLNHDAMYWYRQDPGQGLRLIYYSQIVNDFQKGDIAEGYSVSREKKESFPLTVTSAQKNPTAFYLCASSMTRDNQPQHFGDGTRLSIL.

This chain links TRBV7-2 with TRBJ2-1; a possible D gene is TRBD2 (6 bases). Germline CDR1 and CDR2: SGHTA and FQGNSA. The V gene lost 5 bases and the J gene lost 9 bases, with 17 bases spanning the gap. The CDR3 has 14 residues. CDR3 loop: CASSPGLYGIEQFF. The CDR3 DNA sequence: TGTGCCAGCAGCCCGGGACTTTACGGGATTGAGCAGTTCTTC.

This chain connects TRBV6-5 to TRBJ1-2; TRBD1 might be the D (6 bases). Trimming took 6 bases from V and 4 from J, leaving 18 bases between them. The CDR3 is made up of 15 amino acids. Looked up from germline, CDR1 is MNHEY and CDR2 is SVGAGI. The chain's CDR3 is CASRSWTETIYGYTF. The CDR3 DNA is TGTGCCAGCAGGAGCTGGACAGAAACGATCTATGGCTACACCTTC.

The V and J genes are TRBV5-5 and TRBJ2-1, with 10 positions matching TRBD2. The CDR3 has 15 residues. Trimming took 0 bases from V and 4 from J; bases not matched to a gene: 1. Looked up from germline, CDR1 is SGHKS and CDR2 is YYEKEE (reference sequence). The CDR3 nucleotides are TGTGCCAGCAGCTTGGCTAGCGGGAGTTACAATGAGCAGTTCTTC. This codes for CASSLASGSYNEQFF.

DNA for the CDR3: TGTGCCAGCAGTGACCCGGGGCGGGGCGGGCTGGGGAATGAGCAGTTCTTC. The encoded protein is CASSDPGRGGLGNEQFF. The V call is TRBV25-1, the J call TRBJ2-1; perhaps TRBD2 as D (6 bases). The CDR3 covers 17 residues. Trimming stripped 3 bases from V and 7 bases from J, with 22 bases between. Germline values: CDR1 MGHDK, CDR2 SYGVNS.

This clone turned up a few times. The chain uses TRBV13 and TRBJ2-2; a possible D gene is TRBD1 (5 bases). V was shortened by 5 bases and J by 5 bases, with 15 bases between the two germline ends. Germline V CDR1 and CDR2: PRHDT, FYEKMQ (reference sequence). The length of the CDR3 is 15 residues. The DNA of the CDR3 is TGTGCCAGCAGCCCGAAGGGGAAAGCTACCGGGGAGCTGTTTTTT. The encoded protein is CASSPKGKATGELFF.

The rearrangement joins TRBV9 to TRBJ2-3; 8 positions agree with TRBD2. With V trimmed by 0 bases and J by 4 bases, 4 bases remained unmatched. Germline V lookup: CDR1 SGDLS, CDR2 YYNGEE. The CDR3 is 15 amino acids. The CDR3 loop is CASSVGVREADTQYF. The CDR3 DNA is TGTGCCAGCAGCGTAGGGGTGCGGGAGGCAGATACGCAGTATTTT.

CDR3 nucleotide sequence: TGTGCCAGCAGTCAGATTACCGGGACAGCTGAAGCTTTCTTT. This encodes CASSQITGTAEAFF. The chain links TRBV28 to TRBJ1-1, with 7 bases identical to TRBD1. The CDR3 is 14 amino acids. Trimming took 5 bases from V and 6 from J; bases not matched to a gene: 9. The V gene's germline CDR1 is MDHEN and CDR2 SYDVKM.